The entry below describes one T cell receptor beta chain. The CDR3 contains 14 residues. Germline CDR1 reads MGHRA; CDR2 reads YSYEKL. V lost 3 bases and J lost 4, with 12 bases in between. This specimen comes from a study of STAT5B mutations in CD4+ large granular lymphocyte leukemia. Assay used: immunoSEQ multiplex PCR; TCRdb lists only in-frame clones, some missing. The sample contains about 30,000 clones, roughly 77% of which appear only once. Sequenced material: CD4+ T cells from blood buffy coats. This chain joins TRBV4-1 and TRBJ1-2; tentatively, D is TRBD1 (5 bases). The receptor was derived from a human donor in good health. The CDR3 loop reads CASSQGDLGYGYTF. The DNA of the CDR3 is TGCGCCAGCAGCCAGGGGGACCTAGGCTATGGCTACACCTTC.